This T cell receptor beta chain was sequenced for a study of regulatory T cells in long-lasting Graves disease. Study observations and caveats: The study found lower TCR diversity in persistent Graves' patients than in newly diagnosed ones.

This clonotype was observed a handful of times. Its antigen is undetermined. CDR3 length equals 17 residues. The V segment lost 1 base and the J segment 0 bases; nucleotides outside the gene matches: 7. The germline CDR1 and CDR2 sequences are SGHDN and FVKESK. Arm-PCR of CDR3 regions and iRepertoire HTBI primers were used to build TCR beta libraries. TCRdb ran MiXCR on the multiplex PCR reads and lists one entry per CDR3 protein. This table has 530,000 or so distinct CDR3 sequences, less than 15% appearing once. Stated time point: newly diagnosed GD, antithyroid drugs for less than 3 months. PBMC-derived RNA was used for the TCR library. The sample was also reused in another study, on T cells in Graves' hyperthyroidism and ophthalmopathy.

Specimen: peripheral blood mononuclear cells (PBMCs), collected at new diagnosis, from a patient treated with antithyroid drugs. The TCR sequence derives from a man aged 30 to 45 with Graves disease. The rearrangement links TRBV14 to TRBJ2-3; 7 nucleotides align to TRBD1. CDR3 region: CASSQVRTGTSTDTQYF. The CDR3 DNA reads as TGTGCCAGCAGCCAAGTAAGGACAGGTACCAGCACAGATACGCAGTATTTT.